Listed here are 6 T cell receptor beta chains from one sample, sequenced in a study of blood T cells in healthy people across ages (dated by TCRdb to about 2015). Library preparation employed 5' RACE. Instrument on record: Illumina HiSeq 2500. A second PCR of roughly 7 to 11 cycles was performed with a sample-barcoded 5' primer and a J-beta primer mix. TCRdb passed the public sequencing reads through fastp at Q25 and MiXCR, retaining productive beta sequences. Rows are combined by CDR3 protein, so each entry shows the most common genes and DNA. For this sample there are about 1.4 million distinct CDR3 sequences; around 55% appear just once. More than 6% of the sample belongs to the ten largest clones. Material: blood. Receptors were obtained from a young man in good health.

The V and J genes are TRBV9 and TRBJ2-1; D remains ambiguous. Germline loops: CDR1 SGDLS, CDR2 YYNGEE. This CDR3 region has 15 residues. V shed 2 bases and J shed 5 bases, with 14 bases lying between them. In DNA form, the CDR3 reads TGTGCCAGCAGCGTCCAAGGGAATCTGGACAATGAGCAGTTCTTC. Its translation is CASSVQGNLDNEQFF.

Concerning this clonotype: One end of the junction is discordant with germline, which a read error may explain. The chain recombines TRBV5-5 with TRBJ2-3, with D maybe TRBD1 (6 bases). CDR1 SGHKS and CDR2 YYEKEE come from the germline V gene (reference sequence). This CDR3 has 13 residues. CDR3: CTSSAPRGDTQYF. The CDR3 region has the DNA TGTACCAGCAGCGCTCCCAGGGGTGATACGCAGTATTTT.

In this sample, this clonotype turned up a few times. The rearrangement links TRBV7-2 to TRBJ1-2, with 9 bases matching TRBD1. The germline CDR1 and CDR2 sequences are SGHTA and FQGNSA. This CDR3 has 14 residues. Germline trimming cut 2 bases from V and 8 bases from J; bases unmatched to any gene: 6. CDR3 in DNA: TGTGCCAGCAGCTTACAAGGGACAGGGCGAGGCTACACCTTC. It is translated as CASSLQGTGRGYTF.

The gene calls are TRBV5-5 and TRBJ2-1; the match to TRBD2 covers 13 bases. The CDR3 totals 17 residues. From germline, CDR1 is SGHKS and CDR2 YYEKEE (reference sequence). The J segment lost 0 bases and the V segment lost 7 bases, leaving 7 bases of the junction unmatched. The DNA for the CDR3 is TGTGCCAGCTTGGGACTAGCGGGACCTAGCTCCTACAATGAGCAGTTCTTC. It codes for CASLGLAGPSSYNEQFF.

Written as DNA, the CDR3 is TGCAGTGCTAGAGATCCGGCGGAGGGGTTGAGGACGCAGTATTTT. Protein sequence: CSARDPAEGLRTQYF. The gene calls are TRBV20-1 and TRBJ2-3, with D possibly TRBD2 on 6 matching bases. V lost 0 bases and J lost 9, with 19 bases in between. The CDR3 totals 15 residues. From germline, CDR1 is DFQATT and CDR2 SNEGSKA (reference sequence).

The chain links TRBV29-1 to TRBJ2-1, with 8 bases aligning to TRBD2. CDR1 is SQVTM and CDR2 is ANQGSEA in the germline V gene. After removal of 6 bases from V and 2 bases from J, the junction contained 3 bases not matched to a gene. The CDR3 extends over 13 amino acids. CDR3 coding DNA: TGCAGCGTGGGGACTAGTGCCTACAATGAGCAGTTCTTC. It specifies CSVGTSAYNEQFF.